The clone carrying this TCR beta chain came up many times. What it binds is unknown. With roughly 500 ng total RNA as template and a constant-region primer, TCR beta cDNA was made. Three nested multiplex PCR rounds, a slightly modified ARM-PCR method, built the TCR beta libraries. Researchers ran the first two PCR rounds for roughly 11 cycles each with TRBV1-TRBV30 forward primers and a C-beta reverse primer. TCRdb re-analysed the multiplex PCR reads in MiXCR, keeping a single row per CDR3 protein. Of 100,000 to 150,000 distinct CDR3 sequences in the sample, 50% to 80% were seen once. Germline CDR1 and CDR2: SGHKS and YYEKEE (reference sequence). V lost 6 bases and J lost 2, with 19 bases in between. The CDR3 loop spans 16 amino acids. The record originates from a study of tumor-infiltrating lymphocytes in primary liver carcinoma. Study results and limitations: Overlap between tumor regions exceeded overlap of tumor with adjacent tissue or blood. Representation across all five tumor regions was limited to only about 7.5-24% of top clones.

Co-extraction yielded RNA and DNA from around 20-30 mg of unsorted bulk tissue. HBV chronically infected the treatment-naive patients. This chain joins TRBV5-5 and TRBJ2-3; tentative D call: TRBD1 (5 bases). The source of this sequence is a woman aged 55-69 years with primary liver carcinoma and hepatitis B virus infection. Sequenced: liver tumor tissue from sampling region 3. Indicated subset: tumor region T3, left-lateral pole. The CDR3: CASNFAGQGYTDTQYF. CDR3 coding DNA: TGTGCCAGCAACTTTGCCGGGCAGGGCTACACAGATACGCAGTATTTT.